One and the same sample provided the 30 T cell receptor beta chains below, sequenced in a study of beta chain features in type 1 diabetes. All of the isolated RNA was reverse transcribed, so expressed TCRB transcripts were sequenced. Here immunoSEQ multiplex PCR was the method, and the copy in TCRdb shows in-frame clones only, minus some. The sample contains 620,000 or so clones, roughly a sixth of which appear only once. Sequencing input: naive CD4+ T cells from blood. All receptors derive from a man between 18 and 29 years old in good health.

This clone was seen more than once but under ten times. The chain is built from TRBV2 and TRBJ1-5, with a possible D match to TRBD1 (6 bases). This CDR3 comprises 14 residues. V was shortened by 4 bases and J by 4 bases, with 11 bases between the two germline ends. Germline V gene lookup returns CDR1 SNHLY and CDR2 FYNNEI. DNA of the CDR3: TGTGCCAGCAGTGTGCAGCAGGGGAATCAGCCCCAGCATTTT. This encodes CASSVQQGNQPQHF.

The V gene is TRBV2, the J gene TRBJ1-5; D is undetermined. The V end lost 6 bases, the J end lost 6 bases, and 9 bases lay between the germline ends. The V gene's germline CDR1 is SNHLY and CDR2 FYNNEI. The CDR3 extends over 12 amino acids. CDR3 sequence reads: CASSPMGQPQHF. Written as DNA, the CDR3 is TGTGCCAGCAGCCCCATGGGTCAGCCCCAGCATTTT.

This clone turned up a few times. This chain connects TRBV4-3 to TRBJ2-1, with D perhaps given as TRBD1 or TRBD2 (5 bases each). CDR3 length equals 17 residues. Germline V gene data show CDR1 as LGHNA and CDR2 as YSLEER. Trimming took off 3 bases at V and 1 base at J, with 16 bases between the two ends. The CDR3 loop is CASSQAPSGASYNEQFF. The CDR3 nucleotides are TGCGCCAGCAGCCAGGCCCCCTCCGGGGCTTCCTACAATGAGCAGTTCTTC.

Points on this clone: At the DNA level, this CDR3 is encoded by other sequences in the same sample as well. The V and J genes are TRBV7-3 and TRBJ1-1; 9 bases map to TRBD1. The CDR3 extends over 14 amino acids. The V gene end was trimmed by 3 bases and the J gene end by 2 bases; junction bases not matched to a gene: 1. The germline V gene has CDR1 SGHTA and CDR2 FQGTGA. Here the CDR3 reads CASSLDRGNTEAFF. CDR3 bases: TGTGCCAGCAGCTTGGACAGGGGAAACACTGAAGCTTTCTTT.

The chain is built from TRBV10-3 and TRBJ1-1, with D possibly matching TRBD1 (5 bases). Germline assignment: CDR1 ENHRY and CDR2 SYGVKD. This CDR3 spans 14 amino acids. With 7 bases removed from V and 2 bases from J, the gap between germline ends came to 14 bases. CDR3 protein: CAITQTQANTEAFF. CDR3 in DNA: TGTGCCATCACCCAGACACAGGCTAACACTGAAGCTTTCTTT.

CDR3: CASSAIQISSGANVLTF. CDR3 in DNA: TGTGCCAGCAGCGCTATCCAGATCTCCTCTGGGGCCAACGTCCTGACTTTC. The V call is TRBV4-2, the J call TRBJ2-6; D not certain. V was shortened by 5 bases and J by 0 bases, with 14 bases between the two germline ends. Germline CDR1 is LGHNA and CDR2 is YNFKEQ. The CDR3 consists of 17 residues.

The rearrangement joins TRBV9 to TRBJ1-2; the match to TRBD1 covers 8 bases. Per germline, CDR1 SGDLS and CDR2 YYNGEE. The CDR3 has 15 amino acids. J lost 6 bases, V lost 3 bases, and 10 bases had no gene match. The CDR3 is CASSGPGQEYHGYTF. The CDR3 coding sequence is TGTGCCAGCAGCGGGCCGGGACAGGAGTACCATGGCTACACCTTC.

The CDR3 nucleotides read TGCGCCAGCAGCCCCCCGATAGCGGGAAGCCTCACAGATACGCAGTATTTT. The encoded protein is CASSPPIAGSLTDTQYF. J is TRBJ2-3 and V is TRBV5-1, with TRBD2 identical over 8 bases. The CDR3 is 17 amino acids. The junction had 12 bases not matched to a gene; V was cut back by 4 bases and J by 2 bases. The V gene's germline CDR1 is SGHRS and CDR2 YFSETQ.

This clone was counted only a few times. V usage is TRBV27 and J usage is TRBJ1-1; no clear D gene. This CDR3 spans 16 amino acids. Trimming pared 5 bases from V and 0 bases from J, leaving 16 bases between. Per the germline V gene, CDR1 is MNHEY and CDR2 is SMNVEV (reference sequence). Here the CDR3 DNA reads TGTGCCAGCAGTAGCACAAGGTTGATAATGAACACTGAAGCTTTCTTT. As protein: CASSSTRLIMNTEAFF.

In its sample, this clone was seen a few times. The rearrangement links TRBV5-6 to TRBJ2-3; D remains ambiguous. Germline CDR1 is SGHDT and CDR2 is YYEEEE. Trimming shortened V by 2 bases and J by 3 bases, and 16 bases separated the two germline ends. The CDR3 extends over 16 amino acids. CDR3 amino acids: CASSFWTKLGTDTQYF. In nucleotides, the CDR3 is TGTGCCAGCAGCTTTTGGACCAAGCTGGGGACAGATACGCAGTATTTT.

Only a few counts were recorded for this clone. This rearrangement joins TRBV27 to TRBJ2-3; a possible D gene is TRBD2 (6 bases). Trimming pared 5 bases from V and 1 base from J, leaving 13 bases between. Germline V gene lookup returns CDR1 MNHEY and CDR2 SMNVEV (reference sequence). The CDR3 has 15 residues. CDR3 coding DNA: TGTGCCAGCAGTCCCGCCAGCGGGCGCACAGATACGCAGTATTTT. It is translated as CASSPASGRTDTQYF.

This clone was counted a few times. The V gene is TRBV7-3, the J gene TRBJ1-2; 10 bases are shared with TRBD1. V was clipped by 5 bases and J by 2 bases; unmatched bases: 5. From germline, CDR1 is SGHTA and CDR2 FQGTGA. There are 15 residues in the CDR3. CDR3 protein: CASSQAGQGNYGYTF. As DNA, the CDR3 is TGTGCCAGCAGCCAAGCGGGACAGGGGAACTATGGCTACACCTTC.

A few counts support this clone. CDR3 amino acids: CASSLWDYNYEQYF. The CDR3, as DNA: TGTGCCAGCAGCTTATGGGACTATAACTACGAGCAGTACTTC. The J gene is TRBJ2-7, the V gene TRBV11-2; 7 nucleotides agree with TRBD2. CDR1 and CDR2 (germline): SGHAT, FQNNGV. V gave up 2 bases and J gave up 3 bases; unmatched junction bases: 4. The CDR3 runs 14 residues.

This clone has more than one count but fewer than ten. This chain uses TRBV5-1 with TRBJ1-6; D is perhaps TRBD1 (6 bases). V lost 5 bases and J lost 5, with 11 bases in between. Germline assignment: CDR1 SGHRS and CDR2 YFSETQ. The CDR3 covers 14 residues. The CDR3 DNA is TGCGCCAGCAGTCAACAGGGAGATAATTCACCCCTCCACTTT. Protein sequence: CASSQQGDNSPLHF.

The chain is built from TRBV10-3 and TRBJ2-7, with D unresolved. V lost 6 bases, J lost 6 bases, and 15 bases lay in between. The CDR3 covers 13 residues. CDR1 ENHRY and CDR2 SYGVKD come from the germline V gene. The CDR3 protein is CAIRERNLGEQYF. The CDR3 coding sequence is TGTGCCATCAGGGAGAGAAATCTAGGCGAGCAGTACTTC.

In its sample, this clone was seen a few times. This chain links TRBV5-4 with TRBJ2-1, with 13 positions matching TRBD2. The CDR3 spans 18 residues. The V gene end was trimmed by 4 bases and the J gene end by 0 bases; junction bases not matched to a gene: 7. CDR1 is SGHNT, CDR2 YYREEE, per germline (reference sequence). DNA for the CDR3: TGTGCCAGCAGCCCAGGGGGACTAGCGGGATCCTCCTACAATGAGCAGTTCTTC. This encodes CASSPGGLAGSSYNEQFF.

The V gene is TRBV7-9, the J gene TRBJ2-1, with 8 positions matching TRBD1. V gave up 4 bases and J gave up 13 bases; unmatched junction bases: 6. This CDR3 is 12 amino acids long. The germline gives CDR1 SEHNR, CDR2 FQNEAQ (reference sequence). The CDR3 sequence is CASSSPDRVQFF. The CDR3 bases are TGTGCCAGCAGCTCCCCGGACAGGGTCCAGTTCTTC.

The V call is TRBV5-1, the J call TRBJ2-1; 13 nucleotides align to TRBD2. The CDR3 is 15 amino acids. The V gene's germline CDR1 is SGHRS and CDR2 YFSETQ. The J segment lost 10 bases and the V segment lost 3 bases, leaving 7 bases of the junction unmatched. The CDR3 DNA is TGCGCCAGCAGCTCGGGGACTAGCGGGACCGGAGAGCAGTTCTTC. It codes for CASSSGTSGTGEQFF.

The V call is TRBV28, the J call TRBJ1-1; 7 positions agree with TRBD1. The CDR3 covers 15 residues. Germline assignment: CDR1 MDHEN and CDR2 SYDVKM. After removal of 2 bases from V and 0 bases from J, the junction contained 3 bases not matched to a gene. CDR3 coding DNA: TGTGCCAGCAGTTTACCGACAGGGATGAACACTGAAGCTTTCTTT. This encodes CASSLPTGMNTEAFF.

This clone was counted a few times. The chain recombines TRBV2 with TRBJ2-7; 8 bases are a match to TRBD1. Trimming at V came to 5 bases and at J to 3 bases, leaving 9 bases not matched to a gene. The CDR3 loop spans 15 amino acids. CDR1 and CDR2 (germline): SNHLY, FYNNEI. The CDR3 sequence: CASSPGQGLGYEQYF. The CDR3 DNA sequence: TGTGCCAGCAGTCCCGGACAGGGCCTGGGCTACGAGCAGTACTTC.

This clone has just a few counts. The gene calls are TRBV29-1 and TRBJ2-7; tentative D call: TRBD2 (6 bases). Germline V gene data show CDR1 as SQVTM and CDR2 as ANQGSEA. V lost 2 bases to trimming and J lost 3 bases, with 14 bases between them. The CDR3 runs to 14 residues. DNA for the CDR3: TGCAGCGTTGAAAGCACCCAGGGAGGCTACGAGCAGTACTTC. It specifies CSVESTQGGYEQYF.

This clone was detected only a few times. The chain is built from TRBV28 and TRBJ2-5; perhaps TRBD1 as D (6 bases). Trimming shortened V by 8 bases and J by 5 bases, and 12 bases separated the two germline ends. The CDR3 loop spans 12 amino acids. Germline CDR1 reads MDHEN; CDR2 reads SYDVKM. The CDR3 DNA reads as TGTGCCAGCGGGGGCCTTTGGGAGACCCAGTACTTC. Translating it yields CASGGLWETQYF.

The V and J genes are TRBV6-5 and TRBJ1-1, with TRBD1 as a possible D gene (5 bases). V lost 7 bases to trimming and J lost 5 bases, with 8 bases between them. CDR1 is MNHEY and CDR2 is SVGAGI in the germline V gene. This CDR3 is 11 amino acids long. CDR3 sequence reads: CASTKGTEAFF. DNA for the CDR3: TGTGCCAGCACTAAGGGGACTGAAGCTTTCTTT.

The chain links TRBV29-1 to TRBJ1-6, with TRBD1 matching 8 bases. The V gene end was trimmed by 6 bases and the J gene end by 7 bases; junction bases not matched to a gene: 5. From germline, CDR1 is SQVTM and CDR2 ANQGSEA. CDR3 length: 13 amino acids. In nucleotides, the CDR3 is TGCAGCGTCGGACAGGGCATGAATTCACCCCTCCACTTT. Encoded protein: CSVGQGMNSPLHF.

Only a few counts were recorded for this clone. The chain employs TRBV7-9 and TRBJ1-2; perhaps TRBD1 as D (5 bases). Germline loops: CDR1 SEHNR, CDR2 FQNEAQ (reference sequence). With 0 bases removed from V and 6 bases from J, the gap between germline ends came to 20 bases. The CDR3 spans 17 residues. Written as DNA, the CDR3 is TGTGCCAGCAGCTTAGCGACCGGACCGGGGCCCAGGGATGGCTACACCTTC. Protein product: CASSLATGPGPRDGYTF.

The rearrangement links TRBV21-1 to TRBJ1-4. TRBV21-1 counts as a pseudogene. CDR3 size: 17 residues. DNA of the CDR3: TGTGCCAGCAGCAAAGAAGGAGTATTTGCAACTAATGAAAAACTGTTTTTT. This codes for CASSKEGVFATNEKLFF.

As to this clone: In the same sample, other DNA sequences code for this CDR3. Here the CDR3 reads CASSRNRGGANVLTF. In DNA, the CDR3 is TGCGCCAGCAGCCGTAACAGGGGTGGGGCCAACGTCCTGACTTTC. The chain has TRBV5-1 and TRBJ2-6; 7 positions agree with TRBD1. Germline CDR1 SGHRS, CDR2 YFSETQ. The CDR3 spans 15 residues. Losses at the gene ends were 4 bases for V and 3 bases for J; bases not matched to a gene: 4.

This clone was counted a few times. The CDR3 nucleotides are TGTGCCAGCAGTCCCGAGGTGCCGGGATACAACGAGCAGTACTTC. Protein product: CASSPEVPGYNEQYF. V usage is TRBV28 and J usage is TRBJ2-7; D possibly corresponds to TRBD2 (5 bases). This CDR3 comprises 15 residues. V dropped 5 bases and J dropped 5 bases, with 19 bases sitting between them. Germline V gene sequence: CDR1 MDHEN, CDR2 SYDVKM. Full variable domain (rest looked up from reference TRBV28 and TRBJ2-7): DVKVTQSSRYLVKRTGEKVFLECVQDMDHENMFWYRQDPGLGLRLIYFSYDVKMKEKGDIPEGYSVSREKKERFSLILESASTNQTSMYLCASSPEVPGYNEQYFGPGTRLTVT.

The sample holds a few counts of this clone. Additional DNA sequences in this sample encode the identical CDR3. This chain uses TRBV7-9 with TRBJ1-5; D is unresolved. Germline CDR1 is SEHNR and CDR2 is FQNEAQ (reference sequence). The CDR3 consists of 14 residues. V was cut by 1 base and J by 1 base, with 5 bases left in between. DNA for the CDR3: TGTGCCAGCAGCTTAGGGGAAAGCAATCAGCCCCAGCATTTT. Amino acids: CASSLGESNQPQHF.

J is TRBJ2-3 and V is TRBV4-3; TRBD1 matches 8 bases. The length of the CDR3 is 18 residues. Per germline, CDR1 LGHNA and CDR2 YSLEER. V lost 1 base and J lost 0; bases outside the gene matches: 9. The CDR3 DNA reads as TGCGCCAGCAGCCAAGGGTTAGGCAGACAGGGGAGCACAGATACGCAGTATTTT. Its protein product is CASSQGLGRQGSTDTQYF.